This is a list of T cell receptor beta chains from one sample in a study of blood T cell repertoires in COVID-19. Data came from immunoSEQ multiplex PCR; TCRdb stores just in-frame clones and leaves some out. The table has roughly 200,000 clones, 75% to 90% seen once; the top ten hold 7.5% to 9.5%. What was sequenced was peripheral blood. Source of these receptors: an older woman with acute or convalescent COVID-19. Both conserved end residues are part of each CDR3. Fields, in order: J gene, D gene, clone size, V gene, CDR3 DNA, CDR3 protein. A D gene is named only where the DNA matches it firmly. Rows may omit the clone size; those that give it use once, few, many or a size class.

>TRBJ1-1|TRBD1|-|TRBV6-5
TGTGCCAGCAGTTACCGGACAGGGGGCGAAGCTTTCTTT
CASSYRTGGEAFF
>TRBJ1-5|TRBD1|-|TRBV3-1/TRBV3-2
TGTGCCAGCAGCCAAGCGTCAGGGGGAGGCAATCAGCCCCAGCATTTT
CASSQASGGGNQPQHF
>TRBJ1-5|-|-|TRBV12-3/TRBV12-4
TGTGCCAGCATGCAAGGGGGTGGACAGCCCCAGCATTTT
CASMQGGGQPQHF
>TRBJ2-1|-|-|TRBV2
TGTGCCAGCAGTGGTCTAGCTGGCGATGAGCAGTTCTTC
CASSGLAGDEQFF
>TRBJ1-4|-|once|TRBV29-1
TGCAGCGTTGACAGTTATGAAAAACTGTTTTTT
CSVDSYEKLFF
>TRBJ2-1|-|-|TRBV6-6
TGTGCCAGCAGAGAGCTAGGTGAGCAGTTCTTC
CASRELGEQFF
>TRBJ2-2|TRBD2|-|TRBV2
TGTGCCAGCACAGGGAGCGGGAGCATAAACACCGGGGAGCTGTTTTTT
CASTGSGSINTGELFF
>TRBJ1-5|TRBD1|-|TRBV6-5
TGTGCCAGCAGGACAGGGAATCAGCCCCAGCATTTT
CASRTGNQPQHF
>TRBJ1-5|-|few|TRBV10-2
TGCGCCAGCAGTGAGTCTGGGGAGGTGGGTCAGCCCCAGCATTTT
CASSESGEVGQPQHF
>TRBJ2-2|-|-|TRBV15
TGTGCCACCAGCAGGGGAGGTGGGCTTAGCGCCTCGAACACCGGGGAGCTGTTTTTT
CATSRGGGLSASNTGELFF
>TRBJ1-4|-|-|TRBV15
TGTGCCACCAGCAGAGAGCCCAGGGCCACTAATGAAAAACTGTTTTTT
CATSREPRATNEKLFF
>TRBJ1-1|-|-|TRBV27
TGTGCCAGCAGTTTATCCTCGTCCACTGAAGCTTTCTTT
CASSLSSSTEAFF
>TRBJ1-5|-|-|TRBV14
TGTGCCAGCAGCCGAGGGAATCAGCCCCAGCATTTT
CASSRGNQPQHF
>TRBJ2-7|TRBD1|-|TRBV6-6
TGTGCCAGCAGTTACCAGGACAGGGTCGAGCAGTACTTC
CASSYQDRVEQYF
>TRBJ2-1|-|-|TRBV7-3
TGTGCCAGCAGCTTACTCGCGGGGCCCTACAATGAGCAGTTCTTC
CASSLLAGPYNEQFF
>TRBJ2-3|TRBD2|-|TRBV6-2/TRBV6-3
TGTGCCAGCAGTTGGGCTAGCGGGAGTGGTACGCAGTATTTT
CASSWASGSGTQYF
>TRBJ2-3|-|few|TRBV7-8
TGTGCCAGCAGCTTATTTAGCGCGGGCACAGATACGCAGTATTTT
CASSLFSAGTDTQYF
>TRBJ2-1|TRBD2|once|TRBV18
TGTGCCAGCTCACTCACTAGCGGTAGGGATGAGCAGTTCTTC
CASSLTSGRDEQFF
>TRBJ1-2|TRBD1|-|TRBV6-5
TGTGCCAGCAGTACCCCGGGACAGGGGAATGGCTACACCTTC
CASSTPGQGNGYTF
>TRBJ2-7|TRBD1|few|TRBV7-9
TGTGCCAGCAGCTGGGGGACAGCCCCATTGTTC
CASSWGTAPLF
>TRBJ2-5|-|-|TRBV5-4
TGTGCCAGCAGCTTGGGCCTAGAGGGCGAGACCCAGTACTTC
CASSLGLEGETQYF
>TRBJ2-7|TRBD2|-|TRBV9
TGTGCCAGCAGCGCCCTGATAGCGGGAGCAAGGTACGAGCAGTACTTC
CASSALIAGARYEQYF
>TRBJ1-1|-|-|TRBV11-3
TGTGCCAGCAGCCCCCGAGGGGGTGTAACCACTGAAGCTTTCTTT
CASSPRGGVTTEAFF
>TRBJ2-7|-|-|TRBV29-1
TGCAGCGTTGAAGTCCTCCCGAGCGAGCAGTACTTC
CSVEVLPSEQYF
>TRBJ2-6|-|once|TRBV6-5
TGTGCCAGCTCCCCGGGTGTCTCTGGGGCCAACGTCCTGACTTTC
CASSPGVSGANVLTF
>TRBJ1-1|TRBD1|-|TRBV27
TGTGCCAGCAGTCTTGGACAGGGCTTGGGAACTGAAGCTTTCTTT
CASSLGQGLGTEAFF
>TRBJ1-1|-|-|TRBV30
TGTGCCTGGAGTGTGAGGCGCGGCACTGAAGCTTTCTTT
CAWSVRRGTEAFF
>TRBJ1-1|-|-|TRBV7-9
TGTGCCAGCAGCTTCTCTGGAGGGGACACTGAAGCTTTCTTT
CASSFSGGDTEAFF
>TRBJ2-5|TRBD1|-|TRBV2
TGTGCCAGCGTATTCCGACAGGGTTGGCAGACCCAGTACTTC
CASVFRQGWQTQYF
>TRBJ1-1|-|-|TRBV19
TGTGCCAGTAGACAACCGAACACTGAAGCTTTCTTT
CASRQPNTEAFF
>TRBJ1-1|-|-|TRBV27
TGTGCCAGCAGTTTCCGCAGGGTCACTGAAGCTTTCTTT
CASSFRRVTEAFF
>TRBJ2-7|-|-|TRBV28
TGTGCCAGCAACCAGGGGGGATTGGACTACGAGCAGTACTTC
CASNQGGLDYEQYF
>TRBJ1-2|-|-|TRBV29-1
TGCAGCGTTGAACAGTTAGGCAGGGCCTATGGCTACACCTTC
CSVEQLGRAYGYTF
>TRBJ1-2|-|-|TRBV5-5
TGTGCCAGCAGCTTGGGGTGGGAGGGAGACTATGGCTACACCTTC
CASSLGWEGDYGYTF
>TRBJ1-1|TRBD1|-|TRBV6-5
TGTGCCAGCATCACAACAGGGGCCACTGAAGCTTTCTTT
CASITTGATEAFF
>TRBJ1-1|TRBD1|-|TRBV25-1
TGTGCCAGCAGTGCCCCGGCGACAGGGAGGAAAACTGAAGCTTTCTTT
CASSAPATGRKTEAFF
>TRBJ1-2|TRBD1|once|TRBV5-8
TGTGCCAGCAGCCTCCCGGGACAGGGACACTATGGCTACACCTTC
CASSLPGQGHYGYTF
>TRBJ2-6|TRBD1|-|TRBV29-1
TGCAGCGTTCGACAGGGCTCTGGGGCCAACGTCCTGACTTTC
CSVRQGSGANVLTF
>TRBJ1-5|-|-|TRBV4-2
TGTGCCAGCAGCCAAGGGGAGGATAGCAATCAGCCCCAGCATTTT
CASSQGEDSNQPQHF
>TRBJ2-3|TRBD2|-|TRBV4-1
TGCGCCAGCAGCCAAGACCAGCTAGCGGGAAAGTGGGGATGGACAGATACGCAGTATTTT
CASSQDQLAGKWGWTDTQYF
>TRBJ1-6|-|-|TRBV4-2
TGTGCCAGCAGCCAAGAAGGACTGGTGGTGTCACCCCTCCACTTT
CASSQEGLVVSPLHF
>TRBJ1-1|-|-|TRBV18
TGTGCCAGCTCACCACCCGAGCGGCCCCGCACTGAAGCTTTCTTT
CASSPPERPRTEAFF
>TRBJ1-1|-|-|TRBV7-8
TGTGCCAGCAGCTTAGGTCGGGTGAACACTGAAGCTTTCTTT
CASSLGRVNTEAFF
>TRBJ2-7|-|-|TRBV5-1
TGCGCCAGCAGCTTGGGGACAGCTACCACCTACGAGCAGTACTTC
CASSLGTATTYEQYF
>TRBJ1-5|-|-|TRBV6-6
TGTGCCAGCAGTTATCCGGAGAATCAGCCCCAGCATTTT
CASSYPENQPQHF
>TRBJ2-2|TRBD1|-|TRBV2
TGTGCCAGCAGCAGGGACAGGTTCGGCGGGGAGCTGTTTTTT
CASSRDRFGGELFF
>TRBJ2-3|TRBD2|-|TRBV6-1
TGTGCCAGCAGTGACCTGTCGGGGGGAACAGATACGCAGTATTTT
CASSDLSGGTDTQYF
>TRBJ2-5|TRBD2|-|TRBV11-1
TGTGCCAGCAGCCGGGGGGGGCAAGAGACCCAGTACTTC
CASSRGGQETQYF
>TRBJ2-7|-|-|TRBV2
TGTGCCAGCACGCGAGAGGTCCAAGCGTACGAGCAGTACTTC
CASTREVQAYEQYF
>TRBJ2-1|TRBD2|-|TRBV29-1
TGCAGCGTCGCGACTAGCGGGGCCTACAATGAGCAGTTCTTC
CSVATSGAYNEQFF
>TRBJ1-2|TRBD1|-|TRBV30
TGTGCCTGGTCCCCTCCCGGGACAGGGGACAACTATGGCTACACCTTC
CAWSPPGTGDNYGYTF
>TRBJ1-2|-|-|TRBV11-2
TGTGCCAGCAGCCGCACGGGATCCCCGAACTATGGCTACACCTTC
CASSRTGSPNYGYTF
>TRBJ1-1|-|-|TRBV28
TGTGCCAGCACCGTTGACAGGCGAGATGGCACTGAAGCTTTCTTT
CASTVDRRDGTEAFF
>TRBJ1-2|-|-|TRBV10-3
TGTGCCATCAGTGAGTCGGGCGGAGGGTATGGCTACACCTTC
CAISESGGGYGYTF
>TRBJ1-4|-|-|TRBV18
TGTGCCAGCTCGTCTCCGGGTGGCGGCGAAAAACTGTTTTTT
CASSSPGGGEKLFF
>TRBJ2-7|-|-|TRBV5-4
TGTGCCAGCAGCCCCGCTAGAGACCCCTACGAGCAGTACTTC
CASSPARDPYEQYF
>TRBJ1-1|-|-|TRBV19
TGTGCCAGTAGTAACCTACATACGGCCGGGATGAACACTGAAGCTTTCTTT
CASSNLHTAGMNTEAFF